The 14 T cell receptor beta chains reported below all come from one sample, sequenced in a study of T-cell memory formation after mild COVID-19. TCRdb itself ran the 5' RACE reads through MiXCR, one entry per CDR3 protein. The sample contains a few hundred thousand distinct CDR3 sequences, around 28% of which appear only once. Sequencing used PBMCs or a T cell subset sorted from them (not recorded which). These receptors all come from an adult woman who had mild COVID-19 (a few samples of this study predate the infection). Cell type and time point are not known.

The chain recombines TRBV5-4 with TRBJ2-1; 7 bases agree with TRBD1. Germline CDR1 and CDR2: SGHNT and YYREEE (reference sequence). V lost 0 bases, J lost 7 bases, and 7 bases stayed unmatched. CDR3 length equals 15 residues. The CDR3 DNA sequence: TGTGCCAGCAGCTTGGAAGGACAGGCTTGGAATGAGCAGTTCTTC. As protein: CASSLEGQAWNEQFF.

The chain joins TRBV7-8 to TRBJ1-5; weak D call: TRBD1 (6 bases). V was pared by 4 bases and J by 1 base, with 14 bases between. The germline CDR1 and CDR2 sequences are SGHVS and FQNEAQ. This CDR3 has 16 residues. CDR3 DNA sequence: TGTGCCAGCAGCTCTCAAGGGGGGAAGAGCAATCAGCCCCAGCATTTT. This sequence encodes CASSSQGGKSNQPQHF.

The chain is built from TRBV2 and TRBJ2-3, with no clear D. The CDR3 is 13 amino acids. Germline CDR1 reads SNHLY; CDR2 reads FYNNEI. The V end lost 7 bases, the J end lost 4 bases, and 12 bases lay between the germline ends. CDR3 nucleotides: TGTGCCAGCATGGGCGGCGCGGCAGATACGCAGTATTTT. Translating it yields CASMGGAADTQYF.

In its sample, this clonotype was seen many times. The V gene is TRBV9, the J gene TRBJ2-3, with 10 nucleotides matching TRBD2. CDR3 length equals 14 residues. Germline V gene sequence: CDR1 SGDLS, CDR2 YYNGEE. Losses at the gene ends were 4 bases for V and 4 bases for J; bases not matched to a gene: 3. CDR3 loop: CASSSGLAADTQYF. The CDR3 nucleotides are TGTGCCAGCAGCTCCGGACTAGCGGCAGATACGCAGTATTTT.

This clonotype has more than one count but fewer than ten. This chain links TRBV6-5 with TRBJ1-2, with a tentative D call TRBD1 (6 bases). This CDR3 is built from 12 residues. Germline lookup yields CDR1 MNHEY and CDR2 SVGAGI. V lost 6 bases to trimming and J lost 4 bases, with 9 bases between them. CDR3: CASREGGYGYTF. The CDR3 nucleotides are TGTGCCAGCAGGGAGGGGGGCTATGGCTACACCTTC.

The rearrangement joins TRBV5-1 to TRBJ1-4; D unclear. The CDR3 loop spans 14 amino acids. Trimming cost V 1 base and J 0 bases, with 4 bases left between them. Germline loops: CDR1 SGHRS, CDR2 YFSETQ. In DNA form, the CDR3 reads TGCGCCAGCAGCTTGACGGCAACTAATGAAAAACTGTTTTTT. It is translated as CASSLTATNEKLFF. Together with reference TRBV5-1 and TRBJ1-4, the CDR3 gives the full variable domain: KAGVTQTPRYLIKTRGQQVTLSCSPISGHRSVSWYQQTPGQGLQFLFEYFSETQRNKGNFPGRFSGRQFSNSRSEMNVSTLELGDSALYLCASSLTATNEKLFFGSGTQLSVL.

The rearrangement uses TRBV7-9 and TRBJ1-1; TRBD1 is a possible D gene (5 bases). V gave up 3 bases and J gave up 1 base, with 18 bases separating them. There are 17 residues in the CDR3. Germline V lookup: CDR1 SEHNR, CDR2 FQNEAQ (reference sequence). DNA for the CDR3: TGTGCCAGCAGCTTCATAGGGAGACTTGACAGGAACACTGAAGCTTTCTTT. Protein product: CASSFIGRLDRNTEAFF.

V usage is TRBV6-6 and J usage is TRBJ1-5, with 7 positions matching TRBD1. Germline V gene data show CDR1 as MNHNY and CDR2 as SVGAGI (reference sequence). This CDR3 region has 14 residues. J lost 3 bases, V lost 2 bases, and 1 base had no gene match. The CDR3 coding sequence is TGTGCCAGCAGTTACGAGGGGGCCAATCAGCCCCAGCATTTT. Residues: CASSYEGANQPQHF.

This clonotype has a handful of counts. The chain couples TRBV4-1 to TRBJ2-5; tentative D call: TRBD1 (6 bases). Looked up from germline, CDR1 is MGHRA and CDR2 is YSYEKL. Trimming pared 1 base from V and 3 bases from J, leaving 15 bases between. This CDR3 spans 16 amino acids. The CDR3 sequence is CASSQGGPRGKETQYF. CDR3 coding DNA: TGCGCCAGCAGCCAAGGGGGGCCTCGAGGAAAAGAGACCCAGTACTTC.

This clonotype was counted once. The rearrangement joins TRBV19 to TRBJ2-7; D perhaps matches TRBD1 (6 bases). CDR1 is LNHDA, CDR2 SQIVND, per germline (reference sequence). V lost 5 bases to trimming and J lost 0 bases, with 20 bases between them. The CDR3 has 17 amino acids. The CDR3: CASSSFSSGASSYEQYF. The DNA for the CDR3 is TGTGCCAGTAGTTCATTCAGCTCAGGGGCGAGCTCCTACGAGCAGTACTTC.

The rearrangement links TRBV25-1 to TRBJ2-6, with 9 bases matching TRBD1. There are 18 residues in the CDR3. The junction had 8 bases not matched to a gene; V was cut back by 5 bases and J by 0 bases. Germline V gene data show CDR1 as MGHDK and CDR2 as SYGVNS. The CDR3 loop is CASSQGTGTRSGANVLTF. CDR3 in DNA: TGTGCCAGCAGTCAAGGGACAGGGACCCGCTCTGGGGCCAACGTCCTGACTTTC. Full variable domain (missing parts from reference TRBV25-1 and TRBJ2-6): EADIYQTPRYLVIGTGKKITLECSQTMGHDKMYWYQQDPGMELHLIHYSYGVNSTEKGDLSSESTVSRIRTEHFPLTLESARPSHTSQYLCASSQGTGTRSGANVLTFGAGSRLTVL.

The chain joins TRBV4-1 to TRBJ2-3; perhaps TRBD2 as D (5 bases). V shed 4 bases and J shed 0 bases, with 17 bases lying between them. The CDR3 consists of 17 residues. Germline V CDR1 and CDR2: MGHRA, YSYEKL. The CDR3 bases are TGCGCCAGCAGCCGGGTGCTAGCTCGACCTAGCACAGATACGCAGTATTTT. Protein product: CASSRVLARPSTDTQYF.

The V gene is TRBV5-1, the J gene TRBJ2-2, with D perhaps matching TRBD1 (5 bases). Trimming cost V 1 base and J 3 bases, with 10 bases left between them. CDR1 and CDR2 from the germline V gene are SGHRS and YFSETQ. This CDR3 comprises 15 residues. The chain's CDR3 is CASSLIGVDTGELFF. Here the CDR3 DNA reads TGCGCCAGCAGCTTGATAGGGGTGGACACCGGGGAGCTGTTTTTT.

The rearrangement uses TRBV6-5 and TRBJ1-5; TRBD1 matches 9 bases. The germline V gene encodes CDR1 MNHEY and CDR2 SVGAGI. CDR3 length: 14 residues. The trim removed 5 bases at V and 5 bases at J, leaving 4 bases unmatched. Written as DNA, the CDR3 is TGTGCCAGCAGTCGGGACAGGGCTTATCAGCCCCAGCATTTT. It is translated as CASSRDRAYQPQHF.